This TCR beta chain was sequenced during a study of blood T cell repertoires in COVID-19. Study-level information: Spain, Italy and the United States supplied samples that represented acute and convalescent COVID-19.

From germline, CDR1 is SGDLS and CDR2 YYNGEE. With 3 bases clipped from V and 0 bases from J, the junction kept 10 bases outside the gene matches. The CDR3 totals 18 residues. Method: immunoSEQ multiplex PCR; TCRdb's copy keeps in-frame clones and lacks some. Of about 130,000 clones in the sample, around 79% were seen once. The source is a woman in her seventies with COVID-19, enrolled during active disease. Sequences were obtained from peripheral blood. The V call is TRBV9, the J call TRBJ1-3; TRBD1 agrees at 9 bases. The CDR3 sequence is CASSGGQGLHNSGNTIYF. In nucleotides, the CDR3 is TGTGCCAGCAGCGGGGGACAGGGCCTCCACAACTCTGGAAACACCATATATTTT.